This T cell receptor beta chain was documented in a study of CD8 T cells in ankylosing spondylitis. Overall study results and limits: Characteristic, it appeared, of ankylosing spondylitis blood was a TCR beta motif of 7 or 8 highly homologous variants.

Using its own MiXCR run on the 5' RACE reads, TCRdb lists one record per CDR3 protein. The sample has approximately 250,000 distinct CDR3 sequences, under 12% seen once. This clonotype was found many times. Antigen: not known. This CDR3 spans 14 amino acids. The germline V and J ends were trimmed by 1 base and 2 bases, with 8 bases remaining between them. CDR1 is ENHRY and CDR2 is SYGVKD in the germline V gene. The J gene is TRBJ2-5, the V gene TRBV10-3, with D unresolved. The sequenced sample was blood, either unsorted or a sorted T cell fraction (not recorded which). The clonotype comes from a male donor with ankylosing spondylitis or in good health (not recorded which). The CDR3 nucleotides are TGTGCCATCAGTGAGTACAGTCAACAAGAGACCCAGTACTTC. Translating gives CAISEYSQQETQYF.